Below, one TCR beta chain is given with its context. The sample belongs to a study of blood T cell repertoires in COVID-19. Overall study: Spain, Italy and the United States supplied samples that represented acute and convalescent COVID-19.

Patients in Seattle were enrolled during active infection, then followed longitudinally. In the authors' workflow: Researchers report that nucleated cell counts were estimated from reference gene primer amplification. This table comes from immunoSEQ multiplex PCR, and its TCRdb copy is limited to in-frame clones, with some not included. The D gene and trimming were derived from the DNA, and the V and J assignments and clone size from that table. Among 250,000 to 300,000 clones listed, roughly 86% were seen once. V was pared by 0 bases and J by 6 bases, with 14 bases of the junction left unmatched. The germline gives CDR1 GTSNPN, CDR2 SVGIG (reference sequence). CDR3 size: 17 residues.

The origin of this receptor is an older woman with COVID-19, enrolled during active disease. This chain links TRBV30 with TRBJ2-7; 10 bases map to TRBD2. Material: peripheral blood. CDR3 DNA sequence: TGTGCCTGGAGTGTACTAGCCAGTCTAGCGGGAGCCGGCGAGCAGTACTTC. Amino acid sequence: CAWSVLASLAGAGEQYF.